Reported below is one T cell receptor beta chain. What it recognizes is unknown. Repertoires were generated with immunoSEQ multiplex PCR, while TCRdb's copy carries only in-frame clones and drops some. The sample has about 680,000 clones; roughly 78% are singletons. The CDR3 spans 14 residues. V dropped 4 bases and J dropped 4; count of bases not matched to a gene: 8. Germline CDR1 GTSNPN, CDR2 SVGIG (reference sequence). The data originate from a study of shared clonotypes between healthy human individuals. Study-wide results and caveats: For naive CD4 cells, around 5% of clonotypes were shared across a few donors.

The rearrangement links TRBV30 to TRBJ2-3, with 7 bases lining up with TRBD2. Sequenced input: memory CD4+ T cells sorted from blood. Subset described: CD45RA-negative fraction. The clonotype was recovered from a woman aged 25-40 years in good health. In nucleotides, the CDR3 is TGTGCCTGGACCCCGGGGGGAAATGCAGATACGCAGTATTTT. It is translated as CAWTPGGNADTQYF.